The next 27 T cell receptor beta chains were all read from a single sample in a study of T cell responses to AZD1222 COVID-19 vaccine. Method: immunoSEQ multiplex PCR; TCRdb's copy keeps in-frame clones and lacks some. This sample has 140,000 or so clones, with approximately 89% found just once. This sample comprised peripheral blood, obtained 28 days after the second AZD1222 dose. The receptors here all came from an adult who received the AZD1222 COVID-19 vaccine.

This CDR3 is CASSLAGYEQYF. The CDR3 bases are TGTGCCAGCAGCTTGGCAGGGTACGAGCAGTACTTC. The chain recombines TRBV11-2 with TRBJ2-7, with D possibly matching TRBD1 (5 bases). The germline V gene encodes CDR1 SGHAT and CDR2 FQNNGV. The CDR3 spans 12 residues. V gave up 3 bases and J gave up 4 bases, with 7 bases separating them.

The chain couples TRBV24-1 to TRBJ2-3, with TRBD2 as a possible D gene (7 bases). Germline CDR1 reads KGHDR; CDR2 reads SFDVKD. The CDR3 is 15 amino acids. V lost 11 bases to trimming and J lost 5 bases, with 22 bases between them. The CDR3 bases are TGTGCCAAACAACCTTCGGCAGGGGAGGGAGATACGCAGTATTTT. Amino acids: CAKQPSAGEGDTQYF.

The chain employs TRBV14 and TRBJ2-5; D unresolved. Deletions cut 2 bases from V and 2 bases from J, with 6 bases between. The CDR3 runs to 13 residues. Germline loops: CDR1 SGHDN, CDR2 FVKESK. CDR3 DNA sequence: TGTGCCAGCAGCCAACGATGGCAAGAGACCCAGTACTTC. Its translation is CASSQRWQETQYF.

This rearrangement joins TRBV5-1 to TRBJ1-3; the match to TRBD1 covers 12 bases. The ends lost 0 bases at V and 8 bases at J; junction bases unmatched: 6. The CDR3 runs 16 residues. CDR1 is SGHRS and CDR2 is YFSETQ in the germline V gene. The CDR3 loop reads CASSLEGTGGVDTIYF. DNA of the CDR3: TGCGCCAGCAGCTTGGAGGGGACAGGGGGCGTGGACACCATATATTTT.

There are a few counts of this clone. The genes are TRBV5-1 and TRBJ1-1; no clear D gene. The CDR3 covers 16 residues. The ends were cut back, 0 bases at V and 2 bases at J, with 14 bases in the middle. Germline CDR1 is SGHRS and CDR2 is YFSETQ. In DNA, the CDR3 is TGCGCCAGCAGCTTGGGAATAGGAGGTGGAAACACTGAAGCTTTCTTT. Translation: CASSLGIGGGNTEAFF.

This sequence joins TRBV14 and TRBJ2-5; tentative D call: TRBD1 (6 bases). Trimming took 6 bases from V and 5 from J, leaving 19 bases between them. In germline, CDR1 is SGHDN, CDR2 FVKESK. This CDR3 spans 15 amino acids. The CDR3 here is CASSPRGHSGETQYF. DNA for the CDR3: TGTGCCAGCAGTCCACGGGGACACTCAGGGGAGACCCAGTACTTC.

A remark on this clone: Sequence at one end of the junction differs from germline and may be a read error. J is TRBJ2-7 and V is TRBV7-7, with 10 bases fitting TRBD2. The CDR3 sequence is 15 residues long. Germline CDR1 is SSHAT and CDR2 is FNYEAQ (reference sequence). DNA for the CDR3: TGTGCTAGCAGTTTTCTAGCGGGAGAGGGTGCCGAGCAGTACTTC. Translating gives CASSFLAGEGAEQYF. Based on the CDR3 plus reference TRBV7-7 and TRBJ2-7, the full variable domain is GAGVSQSPRYKVTKRGQDVTLRCDPISSHATLYWYQQALGQGPEFLTYFNYEAQPDKSGLPSDRFSAERPEGSISTLTIQRTEQRDSAMYRCASSFLAGEGAEQYFGPGTRLTVT.

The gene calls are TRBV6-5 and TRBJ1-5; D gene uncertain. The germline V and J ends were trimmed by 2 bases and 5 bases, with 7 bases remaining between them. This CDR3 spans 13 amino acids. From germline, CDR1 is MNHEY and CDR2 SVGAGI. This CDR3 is CASSYDLYQPQHF. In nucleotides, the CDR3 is TGTGCCAGCAGTTACGACCTGTATCAGCCCCAGCATTTT.

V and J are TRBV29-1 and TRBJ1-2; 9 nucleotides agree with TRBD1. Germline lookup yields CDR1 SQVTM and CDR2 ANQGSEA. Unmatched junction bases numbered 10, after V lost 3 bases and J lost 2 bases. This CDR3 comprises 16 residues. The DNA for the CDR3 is TGCAGCGTTGAGATCGGACAGGGGCTGCGGAACTATGGCTACACCTTC. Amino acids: CSVEIGQGLRNYGYTF.

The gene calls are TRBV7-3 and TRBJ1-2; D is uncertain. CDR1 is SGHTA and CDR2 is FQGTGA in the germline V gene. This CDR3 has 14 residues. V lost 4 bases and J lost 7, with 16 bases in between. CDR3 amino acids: CASSSGRGVGGYTF. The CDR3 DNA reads TGTGCCAGCAGCTCCGGTCGTGGGGTTGGTGGCTACACCTTC.

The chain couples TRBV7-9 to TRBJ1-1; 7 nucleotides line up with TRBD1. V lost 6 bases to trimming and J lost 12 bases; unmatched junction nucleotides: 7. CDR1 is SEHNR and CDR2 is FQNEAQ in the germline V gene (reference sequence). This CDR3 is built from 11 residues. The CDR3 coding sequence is TGTGCCAGCAGTTTCGACAGGGCTCCTTTCTTT. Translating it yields CASSFDRAPFF.

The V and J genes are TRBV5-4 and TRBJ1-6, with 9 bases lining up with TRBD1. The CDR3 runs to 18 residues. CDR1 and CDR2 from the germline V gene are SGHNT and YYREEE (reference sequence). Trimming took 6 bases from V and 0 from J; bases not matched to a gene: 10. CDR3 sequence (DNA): TGTGCCAGCACCATGGGACAGGGTCGAAGCTCCTATAATTCACCCCTCCACTTT. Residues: CASTMGQGRSSYNSPLHF.

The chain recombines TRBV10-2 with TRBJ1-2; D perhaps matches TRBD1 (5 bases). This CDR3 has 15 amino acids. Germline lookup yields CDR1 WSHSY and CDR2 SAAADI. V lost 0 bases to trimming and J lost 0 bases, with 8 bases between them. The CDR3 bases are TGCGCCAGCAGTGAGTCACTGACAGCTAACTATGGCTACACCTTC. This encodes CASSESLTANYGYTF.

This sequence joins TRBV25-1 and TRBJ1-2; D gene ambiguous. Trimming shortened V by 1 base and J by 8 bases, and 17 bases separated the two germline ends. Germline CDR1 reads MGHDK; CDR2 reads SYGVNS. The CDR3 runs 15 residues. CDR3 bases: TGTGCCAGCAGTGAATCTACTGAAGGGTTGAGGGGCTACACCTTC. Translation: CASSESTEGLRGYTF.

The CDR3 nucleotides are TGTGCCAGCTCACCACCGACAAACATTCAGTACTTC. This gives the protein CASSPPTNIQYF. The rearrangement uses TRBV18 and TRBJ2-4; D is uncertain. This CDR3 spans 12 amino acids. Germline V gene lookup returns CDR1 KGHSH and CDR2 LQKENI. V was trimmed by 0 bases and J by 6 bases, leaving 3 bases between them.

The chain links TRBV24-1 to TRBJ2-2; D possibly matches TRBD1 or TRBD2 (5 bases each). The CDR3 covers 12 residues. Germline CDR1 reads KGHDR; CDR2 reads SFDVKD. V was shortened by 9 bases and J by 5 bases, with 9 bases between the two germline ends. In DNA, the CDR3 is TGTGCCACCTTCGGGGCGACCGGGGAGCTGTTTTTT. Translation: CATFGATGELFF.

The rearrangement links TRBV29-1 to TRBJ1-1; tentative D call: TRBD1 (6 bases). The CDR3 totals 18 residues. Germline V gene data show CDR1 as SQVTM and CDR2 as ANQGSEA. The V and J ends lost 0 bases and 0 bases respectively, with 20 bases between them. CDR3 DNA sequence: TGCAGCGTTGAAGATCTAAGGGGGGCCAGGAGGCTGAACACTGAAGCTTTCTTT. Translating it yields CSVEDLRGARRLNTEAFF.

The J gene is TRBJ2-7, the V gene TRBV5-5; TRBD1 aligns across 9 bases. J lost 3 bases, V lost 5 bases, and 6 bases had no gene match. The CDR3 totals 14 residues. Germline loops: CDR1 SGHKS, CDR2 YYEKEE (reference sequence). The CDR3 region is CASRQGQGFYEQYF. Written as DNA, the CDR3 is TGTGCCAGCAGACAGGGACAGGGATTCTACGAGCAGTACTTC.

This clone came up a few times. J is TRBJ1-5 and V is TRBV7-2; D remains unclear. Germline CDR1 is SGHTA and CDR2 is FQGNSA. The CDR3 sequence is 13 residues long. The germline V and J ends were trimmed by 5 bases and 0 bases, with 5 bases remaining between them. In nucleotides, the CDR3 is TGTGCCAGCAGCCAGAATAGCAATCAGCCCCAGCATTTT. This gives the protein CASSQNSNQPQHF.

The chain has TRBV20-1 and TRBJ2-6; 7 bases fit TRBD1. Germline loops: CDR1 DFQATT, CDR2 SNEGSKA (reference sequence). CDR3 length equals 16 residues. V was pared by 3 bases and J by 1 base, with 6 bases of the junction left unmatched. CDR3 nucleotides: TGCAGTGCTAGTACAGGGGCGATTTCTGGGGCCAACGTCCTGACTTTC. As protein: CSASTGAISGANVLTF.

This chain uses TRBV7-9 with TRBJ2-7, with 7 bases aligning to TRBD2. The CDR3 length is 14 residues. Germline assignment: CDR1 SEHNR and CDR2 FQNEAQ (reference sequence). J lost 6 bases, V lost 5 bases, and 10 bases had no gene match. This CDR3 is CASSRGLGEGEQYF. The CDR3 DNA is TGTGCCAGCAGCCGAGGACTGGGGGAGGGCGAGCAGTACTTC.

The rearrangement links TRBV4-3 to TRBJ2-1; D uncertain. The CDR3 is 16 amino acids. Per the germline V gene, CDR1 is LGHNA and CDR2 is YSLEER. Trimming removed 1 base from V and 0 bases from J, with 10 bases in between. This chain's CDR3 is CASSQVPHPSYNEQFF. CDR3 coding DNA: TGCGCCAGCAGCCAAGTTCCACACCCCTCCTACAATGAGCAGTTCTTC.

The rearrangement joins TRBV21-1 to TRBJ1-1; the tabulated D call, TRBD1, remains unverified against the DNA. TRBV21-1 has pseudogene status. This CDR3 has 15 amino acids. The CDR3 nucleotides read TGTGCCAGCAGCACCTTCAGGGGGTTCGGAACTGAAGCTTTCTTT. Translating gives CASSTFRGFGTEAFF.

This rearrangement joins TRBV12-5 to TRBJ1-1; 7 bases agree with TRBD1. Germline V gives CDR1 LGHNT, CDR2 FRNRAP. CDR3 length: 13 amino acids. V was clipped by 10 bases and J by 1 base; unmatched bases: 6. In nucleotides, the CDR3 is TGTGCTACCTCGACAGGGCGGAACACTGAAGCTTTCTTT. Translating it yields CATSTGRNTEAFF.

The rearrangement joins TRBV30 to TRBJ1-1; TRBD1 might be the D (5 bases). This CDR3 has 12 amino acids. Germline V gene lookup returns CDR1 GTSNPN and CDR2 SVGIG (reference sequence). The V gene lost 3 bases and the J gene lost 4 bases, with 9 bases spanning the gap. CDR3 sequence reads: CAWSDSFTEAFF. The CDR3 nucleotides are TGTGCCTGGAGCGACAGTTTCACTGAAGCTTTCTTT. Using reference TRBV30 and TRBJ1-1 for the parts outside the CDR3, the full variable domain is SQTIHQWPATLVQPVGSPLSLECTVEGTSNPNLYWYRQAAGRGLQLLFYSVGIGQISSEVPQNLSASRPQDRQFILSSKKLLLSDSGFYLCAWSDSFTEAFFGQGTRLTVV.

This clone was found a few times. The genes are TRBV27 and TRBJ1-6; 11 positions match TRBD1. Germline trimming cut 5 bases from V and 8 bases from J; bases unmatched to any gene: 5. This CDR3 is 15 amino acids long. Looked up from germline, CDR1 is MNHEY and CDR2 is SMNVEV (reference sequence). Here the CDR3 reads CASSPGQGADSPLHF. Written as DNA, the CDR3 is TGTGCCAGCAGTCCAGGACAGGGGGCAGATTCACCCCTCCACTTT.

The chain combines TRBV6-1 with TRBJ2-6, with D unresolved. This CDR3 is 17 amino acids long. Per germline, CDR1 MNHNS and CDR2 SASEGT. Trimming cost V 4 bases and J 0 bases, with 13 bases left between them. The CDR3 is CASSGDPGLSGANVLTF. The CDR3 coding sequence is TGTGCCAGCAGTGGGGATCCCGGGCTCTCTGGGGCCAACGTCCTGACTTTC.